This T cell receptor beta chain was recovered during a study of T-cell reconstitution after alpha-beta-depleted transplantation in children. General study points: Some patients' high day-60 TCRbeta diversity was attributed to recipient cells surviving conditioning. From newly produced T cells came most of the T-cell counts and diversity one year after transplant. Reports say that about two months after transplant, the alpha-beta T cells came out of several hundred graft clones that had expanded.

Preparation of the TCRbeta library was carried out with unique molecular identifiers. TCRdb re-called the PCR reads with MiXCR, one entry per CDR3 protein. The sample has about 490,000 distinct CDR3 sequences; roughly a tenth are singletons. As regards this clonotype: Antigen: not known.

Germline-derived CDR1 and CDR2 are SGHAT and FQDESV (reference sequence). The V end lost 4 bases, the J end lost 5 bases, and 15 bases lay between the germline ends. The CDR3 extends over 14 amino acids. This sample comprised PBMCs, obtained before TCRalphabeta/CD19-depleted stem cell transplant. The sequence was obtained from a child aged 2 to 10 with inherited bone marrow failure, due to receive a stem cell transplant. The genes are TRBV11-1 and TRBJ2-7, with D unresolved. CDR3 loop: CASSSSVGNDEQYF. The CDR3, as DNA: TGTGCCAGCAGCTCCTCTGTGGGCAACGACGAGCAGTACTTC.